This T cell receptor (beta chain) stems from a study of T cell changes during pregnancy in multiple sclerosis. This CDR3 comprises 14 residues. Losses at the gene ends were 5 bases for V and 5 bases for J; bases not matched to a gene: 7. Germline V CDR1 and CDR2: LNHDA, SQIVND (reference sequence). Sequenced by immunoSEQ multiplex PCR; TCRdb stores in-frame clones only, minus some. The table shows roughly 38,000 clones, with almost 95% occurring only once. The TCR originated in a female donor with multiple sclerosis, enrolled in a pregnancy study. J is TRBJ2-5 and V is TRBV19; 8 positions agree with TRBD1. The material was CD4+ T cells from peripheral blood mononuclear cells, obtained before pregnancy. CDR3 DNA: TGTGCCAGTAGTTTTACAGGGGGGATGGAGACCCAGTACTTC. It is translated as CASSFTGGMETQYF.